What follows are 28 T cell receptor beta chains derived from one specimen sequenced in a study of cytomegalovirus exposure and HLA in healthy donors (TCRdb year 2017). Library creation used the immunoSEQ multiplex PCR assay. A mixture of 60 forward primers for TCR Vbeta segments and 13 reverse primers for TCR Jbeta segments was used in the multiplex PCR. TCRdb limited this immuneACCESS table to in-frame rearrangements with V and J called. A share of clones is missing; checked studies link under half to unresolved V genes, and the rest is unexplained. This sample's table lists tens of thousands of clones. The ten largest clones take up 2% to 2.5% of the sample. The sample was PBMCs. These TCRs come from a woman aged 18 to 35 in good health and CMV-seronegative.

J is TRBJ1-2 and V is TRBV12-5; 11 nucleotides match TRBD1. The junction had 16 bases not matched to a gene; V was cut back by 0 bases and J by 7 bases. The CDR3 runs to 19 residues. Germline loops: CDR1 LGHNT, CDR2 FRNRAP. CDR3 nucleotide sequence: TGTGCTAGTGGTTTGGTACACCCCCCGGACAGGGGGCCCCTCCCTGGCTACACCTTC. This codes for CASGLVHPPDRGPLPGYTF.

The chain couples TRBV4-1 to TRBJ2-7, with no clear D. Between the trimmed V and J ends, which lost 0 bases and 0 bases, there was a span of 6 bases. In germline, CDR1 is MGHRA, CDR2 YSYEKL. CDR3 size: 14 residues. The CDR3 loop reads CASSQDGLSYEQYF. The CDR3 DNA sequence: TGCGCCAGCAGCCAAGATGGGCTCTCCTACGAGCAGTACTTC.

V gene TRBV29-1 combines with J gene TRBJ2-1; 9 bases are shared with TRBD1. V lost 0 bases to trimming and J lost 7 bases; unmatched junction nucleotides: 7. The CDR3 length is 15 residues. From germline, CDR1 is SQVTM and CDR2 ANQGSEA. Here the CDR3 reads CSVEDRGQGQNEQFF. The DNA for the CDR3 is TGCAGCGTTGAAGATAGGGGACAGGGTCAAAATGAGCAGTTCTTC.

This rearrangement joins TRBV18 to TRBJ1-4, with a weak D call TRBD1 (6 bases). CDR1 and CDR2 from the germline V gene are KGHSH and LQKENI. The CDR3 runs to 14 residues. Trimming cost V 2 bases and J 6 bases, with 10 bases left between them. In DNA, the CDR3 is TGTGCCAGCTCACCAAAGGCAGGGGATGAAAAACTGTTTTTT. Amino acids: CASSPKAGDEKLFF.

The J gene is TRBJ2-3, the V gene TRBV4-2; 10 nucleotides agree with TRBD2. Trimming cost V 4 bases and J 4 bases; bases outside gene matches: 5. CDR3 length equals 15 residues. The germline V gene has CDR1 LGHNA and CDR2 YNFKEQ. CDR3 DNA sequence: TGTGCCAGCAGCCCTACTAGCGGGGTCCCAGATACGCAGTATTTT. Protein product: CASSPTSGVPDTQYF.

J is TRBJ2-4 and V is TRBV30, with 7 bases matching TRBD2. CDR3 size: 13 residues. CDR1 is GTSNPN and CDR2 is SVGIG in the germline V gene (reference sequence). V shed 3 bases and J 10 bases; nucleotides not matched to a gene: 9. The chain's CDR3 is CAWREGLGEIQYF. CDR3 in DNA: TGTGCCTGGAGGGAAGGACTAGGAGAGATTCAGTACTTC.

The V call is TRBV29-1, the J call TRBJ1-1; D is possibly TRBD1 (5 bases). This CDR3 is 16 amino acids long. V was shortened by 7 bases and J by 8 bases, with 29 bases between the two germline ends. The germline gives CDR1 SQVTM, CDR2 ANQGSEA. CDR3 nucleotides: TGCAGCGGGCTGATCATCTCGGGACGGCTCCGGGAGGAAGCTTTCTTT. Protein: CSGLIISGRLREEAFF.

V is TRBV10-3 and J is TRBJ2-5, with TRBD2 matching over 10 bases. V shed 10 bases and J 1 base; nucleotides not matched to a gene: 9. The CDR3 runs to 15 residues. Germline-derived CDR1 and CDR2 are ENHRY and SYGVKD. The CDR3 region is CATTRLAGGQETQYF. CDR3 nucleotide sequence: TGTGCCACGACTAGACTAGCGGGCGGCCAAGAGACCCAGTACTTC.

This chain uses TRBV29-1 with TRBJ2-5, with 7 bases lining up with TRBD2. Looked up from germline, CDR1 is SQVTM and CDR2 is ANQGSEA. This CDR3 has 13 residues. With 4 bases clipped from V and 7 bases from J, the junction kept 9 bases outside the gene matches. The CDR3 loop reads CSVASRGGGTQYF. CDR3 in DNA: TGCAGCGTTGCATCGCGGGGCGGGGGGACCCAGTACTTC.

The V and J genes are TRBV2 and TRBJ1-1; D not certain. Trimming stripped 6 bases from V and 0 bases from J, with 8 bases between. The CDR3 loop spans 13 amino acids. Germline loops: CDR1 SNHLY, CDR2 FYNNEI. The CDR3 DNA sequence: TGTGCCAGCAGGGTGGAGATGAACACTGAAGCTTTCTTT. As protein: CASRVEMNTEAFF.

This chain links TRBV19 with TRBJ1-1, with TRBD1 as a possible D gene (5 bases). CDR3 length equals 14 residues. V shed 10 bases and J shed 3 bases, with 18 bases lying between them. Germline loops: CDR1 LNHDA, CDR2 SQIVND (reference sequence). The CDR3 protein is CATITGTGYTEAFF. Written as DNA, the CDR3 is TGTGCCACCATCACCGGGACTGGTTACACTGAAGCTTTCTTT. Combining the CDR3 with reference TRBV19 and TRBJ1-1 gives the whole variable domain DGGITQSPKYLFRKEGQNVTLSCEQNLNHDAMYWYRQDPGQGLRLIYYSQIVNDFQKGDIAEGYSVSREKKESFPLTVTSAQKNPTAFYLCATITGTGYTEAFFGQGTRLTVV.

J is TRBJ1-4 and V is TRBV19, with 10 nucleotides matching TRBD1. CDR1 is LNHDA, CDR2 SQIVND, per germline (reference sequence). CDR3 length: 14 amino acids. V gave up 9 bases and J gave up 5 bases; unmatched junction bases: 6. CDR3 amino acids: CASRQGARNEKLFF. DNA for the CDR3: TGTGCCAGCAGACAGGGGGCGAGGAATGAAAAACTGTTTTTT.

The rearrangement joins TRBV5-1 to TRBJ2-2, with D possibly matching TRBD1 (5 bases). V was shortened by 7 bases and J by 2 bases, with 15 bases between the two germline ends. The germline gives CDR1 SGHRS, CDR2 YFSETQ. This CDR3 spans 15 amino acids. DNA for the CDR3: TGCGCCAGCCGAATTGGGGCAGAAAACACCGGGGAGCTGTTTTTT. It translates to CASRIGAENTGELFF.

This chain connects TRBV5-1 to TRBJ2-1; TRBD2 aligns across 8 bases. Germline lookup yields CDR1 SGHRS and CDR2 YFSETQ. V was pared by 1 base and J by 6 bases, with 3 bases of the junction left unmatched. The CDR3 spans 14 residues. The CDR3 coding sequence is TGCGCCAGCAGCTTGAATAGCGGGACCAATGAGCAGTTCTTC. Residues: CASSLNSGTNEQFF.

The chain recombines TRBV4-2 with TRBJ2-1, with 8 bases matching TRBD2. Germline V gives CDR1 LGHNA, CDR2 YNFKEQ. The CDR3 is made up of 19 amino acids. Trimming removed 0 bases from V and 1 base from J; junction bases left unmatched: 11. CDR3 amino acids: CASSQDRAGGPNSYNEQFF. The DNA of the CDR3 is TGTGCCAGCAGCCAAGATCGGGCGGGGGGACCTAATTCCTACAATGAGCAGTTCTTC.

This chain links TRBV29-1 with TRBJ2-7; 13 bases are shared with TRBD2. This CDR3 is 16 amino acids long. Trimming cost V 6 bases and J 6 bases; bases outside gene matches: 14. From germline, CDR1 is SQVTM and CDR2 ANQGSEA. In DNA form, the CDR3 reads TGCAGCGTGATACTAGCGGGAGGGGGTCGGGGCCTCGAGCAGTACTTC. It encodes CSVILAGGGRGLEQYF.

The chain combines TRBV6-1 with TRBJ2-3; 9 nucleotides agree with TRBD2. From germline, CDR1 is MNHNS and CDR2 SASEGT. This CDR3 comprises 16 residues. Unmatched junction bases numbered 7, after V lost 4 bases and J lost 2 bases. As DNA, the CDR3 is TGTGCCAGCAGTGGACCCAGCGGGGGGATCACAGATACGCAGTATTTT. Translation: CASSGPSGGITDTQYF.

This chain links TRBV5-6 with TRBJ2-5; the match to TRBD2 covers 8 bases. The V and J ends lost 6 bases and 5 bases, in that order; junction bases with no gene match: 15. The germline CDR1 and CDR2 sequences are SGHDT and YYEEEE. The CDR3 has 16 residues. CDR3 region: CASTPPRGAIGETQYF. The CDR3 DNA sequence: TGTGCCAGCACCCCCCCGCGGGGGGCGATCGGGGAGACCCAGTACTTC. The full variable domain, in which reference TRBV5-6 and TRBJ2-5 provide the parts outside the CDR3, is DAGVTQSPTHLIKTRGQQVTLRCSPKSGHDTVSWYQQALGQGPQFIFQYYEEEERQRGNFPDRFSGHQFPNYSSELNVNALLLGDSALYLCASTPPRGAIGETQYFGPGTRLLVL.

V and J are TRBV5-6 and TRBJ1-1; D is ambiguous. Germline assignment: CDR1 SGHDT and CDR2 YYEEEE. CDR3 size: 13 residues. Trimming cost V 0 bases and J 5 bases, with 8 bases left between them. CDR3 amino acids: CASSLGALTEAFF. CDR3 DNA: TGTGCCAGCAGCTTGGGGGCCCTGACTGAAGCTTTCTTT.

The gene calls are TRBV7-6 and TRBJ2-1; 13 bases agree with TRBD2. The CDR3 spans 16 residues. Germline assignment: CDR1 SGHVS and CDR2 FNYEAQ. V gave up 5 bases and J gave up 7 bases; unmatched junction bases: 8. DNA for the CDR3: TGTGCCAGCAGCGCAACTAGCGGGAGGGGTATTAATGAGCAGTTCTTC. This translates into CASSATSGRGINEQFF.

On this clone itself: The junction shows a germline mismatch at one end, possibly a read error. The rearrangement uses TRBV5-6 and TRBJ2-1, with 9 bases aligning to TRBD1. There are 16 residues in the CDR3. Germline CDR1 SGHDT, CDR2 YYEEEE. Written as DNA, the CDR3 is TGTGCCAGCAGCCACATTACAGGGGGCTCCGACAATGAGCAGTTCTTC. Its translation is CASSHITGGSDNEQFF.

Details on this clone: The sample contains more than one DNA sequence encoding this CDR3. The rearrangement links TRBV21-1 to TRBJ1-6; the D segment call TRBD1 is taken from the table without a DNA check. TRBV21-1 is recorded as a pseudogene. This CDR3 contains 14 residues. Here the CDR3 DNA reads TGTGCCAGCAGACAGGGATCCTATAATTCACCCCTCCACTTT. Its protein is CASRQGSYNSPLHF.

Details on this clone: Within the sample, other DNA sequences also encode this same CDR3. V is TRBV30 and J is TRBJ1-3; no firm D call. Germline CDR1 reads GTSNPN; CDR2 reads SVGIG (reference sequence). V shed 5 bases and J shed 0 bases, with 8 bases lying between them. The CDR3 totals 13 residues. The CDR3 nucleotides are TGTGCCTGGCGGTGGAGCTCTGGAAACACCATATATTTT. Residues: CAWRWSSGNTIYF. Full variable domain (rest looked up from reference TRBV30 and TRBJ1-3): SQTIHQWPATLVQPVGSPLSLECTVEGTSNPNLYWYRQAAGRGLQLLFYSVGIGQISSEVPQNLSASRPQDRQFILSSKKLLLSDSGFYLCAWRWSSGNTIYFGEGSWLTVV.

The chain employs TRBV7-2 and TRBJ1-2; 7 nucleotides agree with TRBD1. Germline V lookup: CDR1 SGHTA, CDR2 FQGNSA. V shed 3 bases, J shed 4 bases, and the junction held 8 bases outside the gene matches. CDR3 length: 15 amino acids. For the CDR3, the DNA is TGTGCCAGCAGCTTTGGCGCGGACAGGTCCTATGGCTACACCTTC. Translated: CASSFGADRSYGYTF.

The rearrangement uses TRBV10-1 and TRBJ2-1; D is perhaps TRBD2 (5 bases). V lost 2 bases to trimming and J lost 7 bases, with 15 bases between them. CDR3 length: 15 residues. CDR1 and CDR2 from the germline V gene are WNHNN and SYGVQD (reference sequence). CDR3: CASSETRTGANEQFF. In nucleotides, the CDR3 is TGCGCCAGCAGTGAGACACGGACTGGTGCGAATGAGCAGTTCTTC.

The rearrangement links TRBV10-3 to TRBJ2-3, with TRBD2 identical over 8 bases. This CDR3 contains 14 residues. Losses at the gene ends were 2 bases for V and 8 bases for J; bases not matched to a gene: 6. Germline assignment: CDR1 ENHRY and CDR2 SYGVKD. This CDR3 reads CAISETSGPFTQYF. The CDR3 DNA reads TGTGCCATCAGTGAGACTAGCGGACCATTTACGCAGTATTTT.

The chain combines TRBV6-6 with TRBJ2-1, with 13 bases matching TRBD2. This CDR3 contains 15 residues. V shed 5 bases and J 9 bases; nucleotides not matched to a gene: 7. In germline, CDR1 is MNHNY, CDR2 SVGAGI (reference sequence). As DNA, the CDR3 is TGTGCCAGCAGTAGGGGGACTAGCGGGATGATTGAGCAGTTCTTC. Its protein is CASSRGTSGMIEQFF.

The genes are TRBV6-5 and TRBJ1-1; 10 bases map to TRBD1. The CDR3 length is 15 residues. Germline CDR1 reads MNHEY; CDR2 reads SVGAGI. V was clipped by 6 bases and J by 4 bases; unmatched bases: 8. The CDR3 sequence is CASSQTGGLITEAFF. CDR3 sequence (DNA): TGTGCCAGCAGCCAGACAGGGGGCTTGATCACTGAAGCTTTCTTT.